The rows below give T cell receptor beta chains drawn from one sample of a study of blood T cell repertoires in COVID-19. Here immunoSEQ multiplex PCR was the method, and the copy in TCRdb shows in-frame clones only, minus some. Among approximately 260,000 clones listed, around 78% were seen once. Sequencing used peripheral blood. The receptors were gathered from a man between 60 and 70 years old who had recovered from COVID-19. Each CDR3 is given with its conserved first and last residue. A D gene is named only where the DNA matches it firmly. Rows give clone size only sometimes, using once, few, many, or a class for an expanded clone.

J | V | D | size | DNA | CDR3
TRBJ2-1 | TRBV3-1/TRBV3-2 | TRBD2 | NA | TGTGCCAGCAGTGCACTAGCGGGAAGATCCTACAATGAGCAGTTCTTC | CASSALAGRSYNEQFF
TRBJ2-1 | TRBV5-6 | TRBD2 | NA | TGTGCCAGCAGCTTGGGTCTCGCGGGGGGCTACAATGAGCAGTTCTTC | CASSLGLAGGYNEQFF
TRBJ2-1 | TRBV9 | TRBD2 | few | TGTGCCAGCAGCACCATAGCGGGGAGCAGCTCCTACAATGAGCAGTTCTTC | CASSTIAGSSSYNEQFF
TRBJ1-6 | TRBV14 | TRBD1 | NA | TGTGCCAGCAGCCTCGGGACAGGGAATAATTCACCCCTCCACTTT | CASSLGTGNNSPLHF
TRBJ2-7 | TRBV5-6 | NA | NA | TGTGCCAGCAGCTTGGATCGGAGAGCGGCCATCTTC | CASSLDRRAAIF
TRBJ2-1 | TRBV5-5 | NA | NA | TGTGCCAGCAGCTTGGAATCGGTGGAGCAGTTCTTC | CASSLESVEQFF
TRBJ2-2 | TRBV28 | NA | NA | TGTGCCAGCAGTTCACCGATTGGGGCGGTGAGCACCGGGGAGCTGTTTTTT | CASSSPIGAVSTGELFF
TRBJ2-4 | TRBV2 | TRBD2 | NA | TGTGCCAGCACTCTTAGCGGGAGGGCAGGGGCCAAAAACATTCAGTACTTC | CASTLSGRAGAKNIQYF
TRBJ2-3 | TRBV19 | TRBD1 | NA | TGTGCCAGTACCCCGGGACAGGGAGCAGATACGCAGTATTTT | CASTPGQGADTQYF
TRBJ2-7 | TRBV5-1 | TRBD1 | NA | TGCGCCAGCAGCTTACAGGGGAACTACGAGCAGTACTTC | CASSLQGNYEQYF
TRBJ2-4 | TRBV11-2 | NA | NA | TGTGCCAGCAGCTTAGTGACCTCTGGAGTGATCGCCATTCAGTACTTC | CASSLVTSGVIAIQYF
TRBJ2-1 | TRBV15 | NA | NA | TGTGCCACCAGCAGGGGTCGCGGAGGCTCCTACAATGAGCAGTTCTTC | CATSRGRGGSYNEQFF
TRBJ2-4 | TRBV30 | TRBD1 | NA | TGTGCCTGGAGCGGACAGGGGCTAGCCAAAAACATTCAGTACTTC | CAWSGQGLAKNIQYF
TRBJ2-2 | TRBV10-2 | NA | NA | TGCGCCAGCAGTGGGACTTCCACCGGGGAGCTGTTTTTT | CASSGTSTGELFF
TRBJ1-6 | TRBV7-9 | NA | NA | TGTGCCAGCAGCCTATCCTTTAATTCACCCCTCCACTTT | CASSLSFNSPLHF
TRBJ2-1 | TRBV6-5 | TRBD1 | NA | TGTGCCAGCACCAGAGGGACAGGTCTTGGTGAGCAGTTCTTC | CASTRGTGLGEQFF
TRBJ2-5 | TRBV5-5 | TRBD1 | few | TGTGCCAGCAGCCCGAGACAGGGACAAGAGACCCAGTACTTC | CASSPRQGQETQYF
TRBJ1-1 | TRBV28 | NA | NA | TGTGCCAGCGGAGTTATACAGCGGCGCACTGAAGCTTTCTTT | CASGVIQRRTEAFF
TRBJ2-7 | TRBV6-5 | NA | NA | TGTGCCAGCAGCGTGGCCAATTCGGGCTACGAGCAGTACTTC | CASSVANSGYEQYF
TRBJ1-2 | TRBV7-9 | TRBD1 | NA | TGTGCCAGCAGACCAGGGACAGGCAACTATGGCTACACCTTC | CASRPGTGNYGYTF
TRBJ2-2 | TRBV3-1/TRBV3-2 | TRBD2 | NA | TGTGCCAGCAGCTCCGGGACTAGGGCGTCTGGGGAGCTGTTTTTT | CASSSGTRASGELFF
TRBJ2-2 | TRBV6-5 | NA | NA | TGTGCCAGCAGTACGACAGGCCGAACCGGGGAGCTGTTTTTT | CASSTTGRTGELFF
TRBJ2-3 | TRBV5-1 | TRBD1 | NA | TGCGCCAGCAGCGCCGGGACAGGGTGGGATACGCAGTATTTT | CASSAGTGWDTQYF
TRBJ2-6 | TRBV6-6 | NA | NA | TGTGCCACTATATCGCCTGGGGCCAACGTCCTGACTTTC | CATISPGANVLTF
TRBJ1-2 | TRBV7-8 | TRBD1 | NA | TGTGCCAGCAGCTTGGGGACAGGGAGCGATGGCTACACCTTC | CASSLGTGSDGYTF
TRBJ2-7 | TRBV7-9 | TRBD1 | NA | TGTGCCAGCAGCTTAGAAGGGACAGGGGCCTACGAGCAGTACTTC | CASSLEGTGAYEQYF
TRBJ1-2 | TRBV5-4 | NA | NA | TGTGCCAGCAGCTCCATAACAACGACGGGGAACTATGGCTACACCTTC | CASSSITTTGNYGYTF
TRBJ1-1 | TRBV5-1 | NA | NA | TGCGCCAGCAGCCCCGGGTGGGGCCCGGAAGCTTTCTTT | CASSPGWGPEAFF
TRBJ2-2 | TRBV19 | NA | NA | TGTGCCAGTAGATCGGACAGCTACACCGGGGAGCTGTTTTTT | CASRSDSYTGELFF